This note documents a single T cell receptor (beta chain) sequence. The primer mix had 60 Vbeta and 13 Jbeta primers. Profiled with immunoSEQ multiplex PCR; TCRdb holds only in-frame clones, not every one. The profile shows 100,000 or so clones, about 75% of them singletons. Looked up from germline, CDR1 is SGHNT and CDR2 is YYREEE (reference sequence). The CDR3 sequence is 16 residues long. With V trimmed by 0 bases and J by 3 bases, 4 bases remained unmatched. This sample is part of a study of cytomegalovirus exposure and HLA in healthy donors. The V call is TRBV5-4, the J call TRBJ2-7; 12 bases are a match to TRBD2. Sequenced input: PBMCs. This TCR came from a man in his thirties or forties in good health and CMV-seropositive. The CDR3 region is CASSLGLAGADYEQYF. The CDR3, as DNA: TGTGCCAGCAGCTTGGGACTAGCGGGGGCCGACTACGAGCAGTACTTC. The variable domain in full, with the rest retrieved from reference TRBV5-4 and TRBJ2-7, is ETGVTQSPTHLIKTRGQQVTLRCSSQSGHNTVSWYQQALGQGPQFIFQYYREEENGRGNFPPRFSGLQFPNYSSELNVNALELDDSALYLCASSLGLAGADYEQYFGPGTRLTVT.